Sequencing of this TCR beta chain was carried out in a study of blood T cell repertoires in COVID-19 (TCRdb year 2020). Study-wide context: Collaborator samples came from the United States, Italy and Spain and covered acute and convalescent phases of COVID-19. The prospective study material was composed of cDNA or gDNA derived from T cells, B-cell-depleted T cells, or PBMCs. The dataset comprised deeply sampled blood TCRbeta repertoires from subjects exposed to, actively infected with, or recovered from COVID-19. The repertoires were made available in a free public database intended to serve as a resource for research on the immune response to SARS-CoV-2. The samples were drawn from the first 160 participants of the ongoing ImmuneRACE study and from some 1,300 subjects provided by 6 global collaborators. The sample metadata nearly always contained a de-identified subject ID, COVID-19 status, age in years and sex. Where available, HLA class I and class II types were obtained from metadata supplied by the sample provider rather than from assay-based typing. Broader findings and caveats from the paper: The amount of clinical and demographic metadata varied by source and participant and was provided uncurated.

A word on this clone: Its cognate antigen has yet to be identified. The record has no base qualities; no much larger clone is one base away.

The CDR3 has 19 amino acids, counting the end cysteine and phenylalanine. Just CDR3 DNA is preserved here, 57 bases in frame from base 1. As encoded in the germline V gene, CDR1 is SGHDT while CDR2 is YYEEEE. Relative to germline, V is missing 3 bases and J is missing 0 bases, with 16 bases of the junction outside any gene match. A second Seattle source provided samples from volunteer blood donors who had recovered from COVID-19. The collaborating institutions used their own protocols to collect whole blood in K2EDTA tubes. For TCRbeta analysis, collaborators shipped samples in one of three forms: frozen whole blood, isolated PBMCs, or DNA extracted from either of those sample types. The immunoSEQ Assay, a bias-controlled multiplex PCR, was used to amplify TCRbeta CDR3 regions from genomic DNA. The published analysis was carried out like this. The number of nucleated cells in each sample was estimated from the amplification of reference gene primers within the assay. To quantify the absolute abundance of each unique TCRbeta CDR3 rearrangement, sequence reads were collapsed and filtered. For each sample, productive Simpson clonality was calculated by taking the square root of Simpson's diversity index across productive rearrangements. This immuneACCESS table, as held by TCRdb, lists in-frame sequences with V and J called but not all clones. Of the missing ones, under half trace to an unresolved V gene in checked studies; the others have no known cause. That table gives V, J and clone size, and the DNA gave D and trimming. A total of roughly 350,000 clones appear in this sample, around 91% of them only once. In total, the top ten clones hold roughly 3.5% of the sample.

This TCR came from a young woman who had recovered from COVID-19. The sequence joins TRBV5-6 to TRBJ1-1; TRBD1 matches 8 bases in the middle. Sequencing used peripheral blood. For the CDR3, the sequence is CASSSTLGQAGYMNTEAFF. The DNA sequence is given as TGTGCCAGCAGCTCGACACTGGGACAGGCCGGTTACATGAACACTGAAGCTTTCTTT.